The entry that follows covers one T cell receptor beta chain sequence. The clone's antigen remains unknown. Base qualities are not at hand, and no much larger clone is one base apart. The entry originates in a study of T-cell reconstitution after alpha-beta-depleted transplantation in children (dated by TCRdb to between 2015 and 2016). Study-wide context: Using TCR repertoire profiling, the study followed T-cell immune reconstitution in a quantitative way in children after TCRalphabeta/CD19-depleted allogeneic hematopoietic cell transplantation.

The library relied on PCR. The sequencer listed for this sample is Illumina HiSeq 2500. TCR libraries were prepared with molecular barcoding, using unique molecular identifiers to normalize TCRbeta repertoire quantification. TCRdb passed the public sequencing reads through fastp at Q25 and MiXCR, retaining productive beta sequences. Each entry is one CDR3 protein sequence, shown with its most common DNA and genes. For this sample there are about 600,000 distinct CDR3 sequences; roughly a tenth appear just once. Of the sample, less than 5% is held by the ten largest clones. Spanning cysteine to phenylalanine, the CDR3 consists of 19 amino acids. The DNA shown is the 57-base CDR3, in frame from base 1. At the junction V is shortened by 3 bases and J by 6 bases; bases outside the gene matches: 21. Reading the germline V gene gives CDR1 LGHNA and CDR2 YSLEER.

The chain is assembled from TRBV4-3 and TRBJ2-7, with 9 bases matching TRBD2. The sample was PBMCs from the stem cell graft donor, taken from the stem cell graft. This TCR derives from a human donor who donated a stem cell graft to a child with acute myeloid leukemia. The CDR3 region has the sequence CASSQDLTGGGGRAPEQYF. The DNA is as follows: TGCGCCAGCAGCCAGGACCTCACTGGCGGGGGCGGGAGGGCCCCCGAGCAGTACTTC.